The table lists the clone carrying this TCR beta chain with a few counts. The source of the sample is a study of blood T cell repertoires in COVID-19. About the study: Sources were T cells, B-cell-depleted T cells, or PBMCs; the material itself was cDNA or gDNA.

Germline V gives CDR1 SGHTA, CDR2 FQGNSA. With V trimmed by 2 bases and J by 6 bases, 13 bases remained unmatched. The CDR3 sequence is 19 residues long. As originally analysed: Estimated nucleated cell counts came from reference gene primer amplification. Libraries were prepared by immunoSEQ multiplex PCR; TCRdb keeps only in-frame clonotypes and omits some of them. V, J and clone size are taken as reported in that table, and D and trimming were inferred from the DNA itself. The table records 75,000 to 90,000 clones, approximately 80% of them present only once. This chain joins TRBV7-2 and TRBJ1-4; 12 bases fit TRBD1. The clonotype was recovered from a woman in her thirties or forties with active or convalescent COVID-19. Input material: peripheral blood. This CDR3 reads CASSLYPPGQGALDEKLFF. CDR3 nucleotide sequence: TGTGCCAGCAGCTTATACCCTCCGGGACAGGGGGCGTTAGATGAAAAACTGTTTTTT.